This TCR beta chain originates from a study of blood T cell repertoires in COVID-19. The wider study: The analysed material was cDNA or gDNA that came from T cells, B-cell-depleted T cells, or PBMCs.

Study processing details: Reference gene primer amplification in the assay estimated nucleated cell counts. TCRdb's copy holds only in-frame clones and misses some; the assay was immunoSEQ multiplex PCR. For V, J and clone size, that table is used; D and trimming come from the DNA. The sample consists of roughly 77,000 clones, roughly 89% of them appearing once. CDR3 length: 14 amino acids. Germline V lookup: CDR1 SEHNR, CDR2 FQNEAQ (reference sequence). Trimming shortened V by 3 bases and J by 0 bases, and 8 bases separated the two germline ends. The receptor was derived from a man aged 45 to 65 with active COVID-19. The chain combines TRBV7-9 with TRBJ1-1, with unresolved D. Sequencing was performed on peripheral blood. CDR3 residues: CASSFVRLNTEAFF. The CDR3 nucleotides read TGTGCCAGCAGCTTCGTCAGATTGAACACTGAAGCTTTCTTT. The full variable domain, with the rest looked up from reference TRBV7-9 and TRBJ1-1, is DTGVSQNPRHKITKRGQNVTFRCDPISEHNRLYWYRQTLGQGPEFLTYFQNEAQLEKSRLLSDRFSAERPKGSFSTLEIQRTEQGDSAMYLCASSFVRLNTEAFFGQGTRLTVV.